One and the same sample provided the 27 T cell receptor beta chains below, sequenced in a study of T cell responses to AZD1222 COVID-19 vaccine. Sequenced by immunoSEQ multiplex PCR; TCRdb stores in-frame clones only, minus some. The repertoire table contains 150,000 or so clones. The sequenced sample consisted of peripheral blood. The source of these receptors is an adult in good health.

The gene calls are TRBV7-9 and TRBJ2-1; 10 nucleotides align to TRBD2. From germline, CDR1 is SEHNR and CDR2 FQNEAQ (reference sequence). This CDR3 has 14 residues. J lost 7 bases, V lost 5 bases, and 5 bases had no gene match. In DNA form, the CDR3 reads TGTGCCAGCAGCCTCAGCGGGGGGGCAAATGAGCAGTTCTTC. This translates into CASSLSGGANEQFF.

In nucleotides, the CDR3 is TGTGCCAGCAGCTTACCGACAGGGGTTGCTGGAAACACCATATATTTT. Amino acids: CASSLPTGVAGNTIYF. The chain links TRBV13 to TRBJ1-3; 8 positions match TRBD1. Germline loops: CDR1 PRHDT, CDR2 FYEKMQ (reference sequence). The CDR3 is 16 amino acids. V was pared by 2 bases and J by 2 bases, with 5 bases of the junction left unmatched.

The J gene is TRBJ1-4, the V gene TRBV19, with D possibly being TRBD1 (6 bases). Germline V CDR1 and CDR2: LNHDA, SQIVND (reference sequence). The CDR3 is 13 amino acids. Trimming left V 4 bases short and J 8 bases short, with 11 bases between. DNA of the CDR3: TGTGCCAGTAGTAGGGGGCGCCGAGAAAAACTGTTTTTT. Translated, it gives CASSRGRREKLFF.

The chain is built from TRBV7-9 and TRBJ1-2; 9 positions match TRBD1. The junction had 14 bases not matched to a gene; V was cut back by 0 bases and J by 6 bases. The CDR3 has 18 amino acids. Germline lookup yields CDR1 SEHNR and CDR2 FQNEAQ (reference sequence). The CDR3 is CASSLALSTGGLGDGYTF. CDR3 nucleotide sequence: TGTGCCAGCAGCTTAGCGCTGAGCACAGGGGGCCTCGGGGATGGCTACACCTTC.

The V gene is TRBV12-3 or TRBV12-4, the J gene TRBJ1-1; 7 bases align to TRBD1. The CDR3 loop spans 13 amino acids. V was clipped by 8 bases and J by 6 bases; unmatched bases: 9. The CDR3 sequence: CASGYQGGSEAFF. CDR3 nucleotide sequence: TGTGCCAGCGGGTATCAGGGGGGTTCTGAAGCTTTCTTT.

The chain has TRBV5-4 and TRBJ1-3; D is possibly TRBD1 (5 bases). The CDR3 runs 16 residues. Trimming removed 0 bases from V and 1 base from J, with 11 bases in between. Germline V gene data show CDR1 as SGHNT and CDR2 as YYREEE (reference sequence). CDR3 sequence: CASSLGGAGSGNTIYF. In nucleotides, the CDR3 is TGTGCCAGCAGCTTGGGGGGCGCAGGTTCTGGAAACACCATATATTTT.

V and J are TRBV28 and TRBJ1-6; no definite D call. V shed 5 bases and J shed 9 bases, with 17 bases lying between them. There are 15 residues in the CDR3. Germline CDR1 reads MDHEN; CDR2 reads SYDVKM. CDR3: CASSAPRGGRSPLHF. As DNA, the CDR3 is TGTGCCAGCAGTGCACCGCGGGGTGGTCGTTCACCCCTCCACTTT.

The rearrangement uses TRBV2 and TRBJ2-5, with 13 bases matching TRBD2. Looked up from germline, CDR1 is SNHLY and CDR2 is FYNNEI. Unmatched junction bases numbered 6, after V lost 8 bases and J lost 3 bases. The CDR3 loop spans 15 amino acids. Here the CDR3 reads CASRFTSGGEETQYF. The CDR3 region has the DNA TGTGCCAGCCGATTTACTAGCGGGGGGGAAGAGACCCAGTACTTC.

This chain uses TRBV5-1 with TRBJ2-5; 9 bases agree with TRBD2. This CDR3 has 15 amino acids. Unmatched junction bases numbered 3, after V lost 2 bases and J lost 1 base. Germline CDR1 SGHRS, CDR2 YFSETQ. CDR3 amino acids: CASSLLAGPQETQYF. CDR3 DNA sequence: TGCGCCAGCAGCTTACTAGCGGGCCCCCAAGAGACCCAGTACTTC. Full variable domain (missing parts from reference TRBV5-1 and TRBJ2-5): KAGVTQTPRYLIKTRGQQVTLSCSPISGHRSVSWYQQTPGQGLQFLFEYFSETQRNKGNFPGRFSGRQFSNSRSEMNVSTLELGDSALYLCASSLLAGPQETQYFGPGTRLLVL.

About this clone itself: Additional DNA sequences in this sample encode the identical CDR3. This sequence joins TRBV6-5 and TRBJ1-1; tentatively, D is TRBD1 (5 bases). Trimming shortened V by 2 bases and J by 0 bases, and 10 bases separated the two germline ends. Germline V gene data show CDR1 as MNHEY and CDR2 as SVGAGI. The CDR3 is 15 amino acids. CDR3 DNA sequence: TGTGCCAGCAGTTACCCGGGACGAATGAACACTGAAGCTTTCTTT. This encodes CASSYPGRMNTEAFF.

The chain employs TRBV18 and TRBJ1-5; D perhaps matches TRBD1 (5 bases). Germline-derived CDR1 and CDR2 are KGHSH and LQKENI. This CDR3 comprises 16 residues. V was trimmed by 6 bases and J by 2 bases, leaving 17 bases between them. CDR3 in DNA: TGTGCCAGCTCCCCCCACCCCCCGGGGGGCAATCAGCCCCAGCATTTT. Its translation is CASSPHPPGGNQPQHF.

The CDR3 here is CASSSDIRNGYTF. CDR3 nucleotides: TGTGCCAGCAGTTCAGACATACGGAATGGCTACACCTTC. The rearrangement links TRBV6-6 to TRBJ1-2; D unresolved. The CDR3 length is 13 residues. V lost 4 bases and J 6 bases, leaving 12 bases between the germline ends. Germline V CDR1 and CDR2: MNHNY, SVGAGI (reference sequence).

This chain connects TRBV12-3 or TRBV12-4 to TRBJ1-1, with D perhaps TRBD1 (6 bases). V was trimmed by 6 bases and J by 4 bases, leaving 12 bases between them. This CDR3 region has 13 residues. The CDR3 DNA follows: TGTGCCAGCAGGTCAGGGGCAGGCACTGAAGCTTTCTTT. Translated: CASRSGAGTEAFF.

CDR3: CASTHWEDGTQYF. For the CDR3, the DNA is TGTGCCAGCACCCATTGGGAGGATGGGACCCAGTACTTC. The chain employs TRBV28 and TRBJ2-5; D possibly corresponds to TRBD2 (6 bases). V was clipped by 7 bases and J by 7 bases, with 16 bases between them. The CDR3 runs to 13 residues. The germline gives CDR1 MDHEN, CDR2 SYDVKM.

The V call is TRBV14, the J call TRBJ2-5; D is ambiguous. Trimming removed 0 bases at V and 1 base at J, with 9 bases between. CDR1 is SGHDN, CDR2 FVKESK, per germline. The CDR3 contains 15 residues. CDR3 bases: TGTGCCAGCAGCCAAGAGGGCCTTCCCCAAGAGACCCAGTACTTC. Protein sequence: CASSQEGLPQETQYF.

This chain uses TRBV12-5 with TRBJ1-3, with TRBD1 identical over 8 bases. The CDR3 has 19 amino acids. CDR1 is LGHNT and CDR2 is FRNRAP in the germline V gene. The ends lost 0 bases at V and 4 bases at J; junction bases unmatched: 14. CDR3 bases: TGTGCTAGTGGTTTGGTACTTTGGGGTCAGGGGGCGGCAGGAAACACCATATATTTT. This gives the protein CASGLVLWGQGAAGNTIYF. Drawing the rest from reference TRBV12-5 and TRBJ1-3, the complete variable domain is DARVTQTPRHKVTEMGQEVTMRCQPILGHNTVFWYRQTMMQGLELLAYFRNRAPLDDSGMPKDRFSAEMPDATLATLKIQPSEPRDSAVYFCASGLVLWGQGAAGNTIYFGEGSWLTVV.

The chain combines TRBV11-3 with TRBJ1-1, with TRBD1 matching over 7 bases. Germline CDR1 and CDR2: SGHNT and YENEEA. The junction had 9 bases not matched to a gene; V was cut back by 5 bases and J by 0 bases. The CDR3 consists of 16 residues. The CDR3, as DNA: TGTGCCAGCAGCCCGCGACAGGGTCGGATGAACACTGAAGCTTTCTTT. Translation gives CASSPRQGRMNTEAFF.

The CDR3 DNA reads TGTGCCAGTACCTACATACAGGGGAACACCGGGGAGCTGTTTTTT. Translation: CASTYIQGNTGELFF. The chain couples TRBV19 to TRBJ2-2, with D possibly being TRBD1 (6 bases). Germline V gene sequence: CDR1 LNHDA, CDR2 SQIVND (reference sequence). V gave up 7 bases and J gave up 1 base, with 13 bases separating them. The CDR3 contains 15 residues.

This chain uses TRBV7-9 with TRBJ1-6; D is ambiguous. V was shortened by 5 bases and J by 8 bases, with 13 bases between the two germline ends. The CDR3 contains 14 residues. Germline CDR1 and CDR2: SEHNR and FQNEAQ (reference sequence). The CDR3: CASSRGYRDSPLHF. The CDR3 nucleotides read TGTGCCAGCAGCCGGGGTTATCGGGATTCACCCCTCCACTTT.

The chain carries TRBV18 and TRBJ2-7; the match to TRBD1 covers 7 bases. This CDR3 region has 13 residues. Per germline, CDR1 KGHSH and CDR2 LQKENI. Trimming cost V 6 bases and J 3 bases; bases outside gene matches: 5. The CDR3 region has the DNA TGTGCCAGCTCCCCGGGACAGCACTACGAGCAGTACTTC. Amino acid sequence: CASSPGQHYEQYF.

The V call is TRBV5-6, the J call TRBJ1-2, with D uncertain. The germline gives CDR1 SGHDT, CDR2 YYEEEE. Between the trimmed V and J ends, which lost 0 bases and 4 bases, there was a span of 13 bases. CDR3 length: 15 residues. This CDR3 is CASSLGITGTYGYTF. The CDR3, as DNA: TGTGCCAGCAGCTTGGGAATTACGGGTACCTATGGCTACACCTTC.

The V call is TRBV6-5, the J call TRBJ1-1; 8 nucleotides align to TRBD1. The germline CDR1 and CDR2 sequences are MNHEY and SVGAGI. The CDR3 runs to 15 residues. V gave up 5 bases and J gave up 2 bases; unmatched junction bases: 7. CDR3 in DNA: TGTGCCAGCAGTCCCCCAGGGGGCGCAAACACTGAAGCTTTCTTT. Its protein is CASSPPGGANTEAFF.

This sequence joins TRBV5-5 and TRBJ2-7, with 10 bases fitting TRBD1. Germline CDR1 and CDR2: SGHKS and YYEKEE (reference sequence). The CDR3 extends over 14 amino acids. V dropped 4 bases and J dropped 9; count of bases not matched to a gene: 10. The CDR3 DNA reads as TGTGCCAGCAGCCCCGTGGGGACAGGGGAGTTGCAGTACTTC. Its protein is CASSPVGTGELQYF.

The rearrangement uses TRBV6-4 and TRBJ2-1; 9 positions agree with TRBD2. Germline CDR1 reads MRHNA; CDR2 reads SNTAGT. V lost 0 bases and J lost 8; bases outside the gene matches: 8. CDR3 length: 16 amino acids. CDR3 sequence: CASSDSGGGAVHEQFF. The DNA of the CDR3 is TGTGCCAGCAGTGACTCTGGCGGGGGGGCTGTCCATGAGCAGTTCTTC.

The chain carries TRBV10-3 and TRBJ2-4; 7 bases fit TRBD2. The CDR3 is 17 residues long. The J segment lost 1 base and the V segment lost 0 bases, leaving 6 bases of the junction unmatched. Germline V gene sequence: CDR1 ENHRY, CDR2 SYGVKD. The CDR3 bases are TGTGCCATCAGTGAGTCTTCGGGGGGACGGGCCAAAAACATTCAGTACTTC. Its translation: CAISESSGGRAKNIQYF.

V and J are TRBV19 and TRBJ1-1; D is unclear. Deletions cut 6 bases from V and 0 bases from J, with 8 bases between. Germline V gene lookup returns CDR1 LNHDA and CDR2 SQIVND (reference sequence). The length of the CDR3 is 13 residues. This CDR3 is CASSIYMNTEAFF. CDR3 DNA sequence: TGTGCCAGTAGCATCTATATGAACACTGAAGCTTTCTTT. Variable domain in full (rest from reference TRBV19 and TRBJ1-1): DGGITQSPKYLFRKEGQNVTLSCEQNLNHDAMYWYRQDPGQGLRLIYYSQIVNDFQKGDIAEGYSVSREKKESFPLTVTSAQKNPTAFYLCASSIYMNTEAFFGQGTRLTVV.

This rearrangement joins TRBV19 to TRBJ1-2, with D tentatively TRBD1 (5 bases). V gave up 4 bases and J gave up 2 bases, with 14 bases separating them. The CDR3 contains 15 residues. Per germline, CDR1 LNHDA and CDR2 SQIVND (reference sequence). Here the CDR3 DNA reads TGTGCCAGTAGTACCCGCCAGAGGGGCAACTATGGCTACACCTTC. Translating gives CASSTRQRGNYGYTF.